This T cell receptor (beta chain) was captured in a study of shared clonotypes between healthy human individuals. Study results and caveats: Specimens sampled were limited to blood, with tissue repertoires likely differing. The diversity represented, both genetic and in exposure history, was limited by few donors. Generation probabilities were higher for clonotypes shared across all four sorted-subset donors than for unshared ones.

As originally analysed: Quality scores were absent from the junction-only immunoSEQ sequences, so filtering differed. Data came from immunoSEQ multiplex PCR; TCRdb stores just in-frame clones and leaves some out. V, J and clone size are taken as reported in that table, and D and trimming were inferred from the DNA itself. Among over a million clones listed, about 96% were seen once. This clone was found once. Its cognate antigen is unknown. Trimming removed 0 bases from V and 4 bases from J; junction bases left unmatched: 10. This CDR3 has 17 residues. In germline, CDR1 is ENHRY, CDR2 SYGVKD. Material for sequencing was naive CD4+ T cells sorted from blood. Documented subset: CD45RA+ positively selected. This TCR was sampled from a man younger than 40 in good health. The rearrangement links TRBV10-3 to TRBJ1-1, with 8 bases matching TRBD1. Here the CDR3 reads CAISESPYSDRVTEAFF. CDR3 nucleotides: TGTGCCATCAGTGAGTCGCCCTACTCGGACAGGGTCACTGAAGCTTTCTTT.